The next 30 T cell receptor beta chains were all read from a single sample in a study of graft-versus-host responses after intestinal transplantation. Their cognate antigens are unknown. Clones were read by immunoSEQ multiplex PCR, and TCRdb kept only the in-frame ones, dropping some. The sample holds more than 65,000 clones, 85% to 95% seen once. Sequenced material: unstimulated CD8+ T cells sorted from spleen or lymph node cells, taken before transplant. Every receptor here comes from a human donor who was the organ donor for an intestinal transplant.

The rearrangement uses TRBV5-5 and TRBJ2-7; D may be TRBD2 (6 bases). CDR1 is SGHKS, CDR2 YYEKEE, per germline (reference sequence). Trimming took 4 bases from V and 3 from J, leaving 14 bases between them. This CDR3 has 14 amino acids. DNA for the CDR3: TGTGCCAGCAGCGCGGGACGGGCCCTCTACGAGCAGTACTTC. Its protein product is CASSAGRALYEQYF.

This clone was found once. The V and J genes are TRBV7-6 and TRBJ1-1; tentatively, D is TRBD1 (5 bases). The CDR3 sequence is 12 residues long. The germline V and J ends were trimmed by 5 bases and 4 bases, with 8 bases remaining between them. Germline values: CDR1 SGHVS, CDR2 FNYEAQ. The CDR3 reads CASSPDSTEAFF. In DNA, the CDR3 is TGTGCCAGCAGCCCAGACAGCACTGAAGCTTTCTTT.

J is TRBJ2-1 and V is TRBV7-2; 7 bases align to TRBD1. The germline V gene has CDR1 SGHTA and CDR2 FQGNSA. CDR3 length equals 14 residues. V dropped 1 base and J dropped 6; count of bases not matched to a gene: 3. In DNA form, the CDR3 reads TGTGCCAGCAGCTTAGGGACAGGTAGCAATGAGCAGTTCTTC. It is translated as CASSLGTGSNEQFF.

The V call is TRBV4-2, the J call TRBJ1-1, with no clear D. V was shortened by 1 base and J by 0 bases, with 6 bases between the two germline ends. In germline, CDR1 is LGHNA, CDR2 YNFKEQ. CDR3 size: 14 residues. CDR3 DNA: TGTGCCAGCAGCCAAGGCGAAATGAACACTGAAGCTTTCTTT. Encoded protein: CASSQGEMNTEAFF.

The chain links TRBV28 to TRBJ2-3; D ambiguous. CDR3 size: 15 residues. The ends were cut back, 1 base at V and 1 base at J, with 9 bases in the middle. The V gene's germline CDR1 is MDHEN and CDR2 SYDVKM. CDR3 DNA: TGTGCCAGCAGTTTATTGGTCAGCGGCACAGATACGCAGTATTTT. Translated, it gives CASSLLVSGTDTQYF. The variable domain in full, completed from reference TRBV28 and TRBJ2-3, reads DVKVTQSSRYLVKRTGEKVFLECVQDMDHENMFWYRQDPGLGLRLIYFSYDVKMKEKGDIPEGYSVSREKKERFSLILESASTNQTSMYLCASSLLVSGTDTQYFGPGTRLTVL.

The V gene is TRBV7-6, the J gene TRBJ1-1, with 8 bases lining up with TRBD1. The germline CDR1 and CDR2 sequences are SGHVS and FNYEAQ. With 4 bases clipped from V and 2 bases from J, the junction kept 6 bases outside the gene matches. This CDR3 has 15 residues. The CDR3 region has the DNA TGTGCCAGCAGCTCCCCAGGGGGCACTAACACTGAAGCTTTCTTT. Translating gives CASSSPGGTNTEAFF.

The chain uses TRBV7-2 and TRBJ2-1, with 10 bases identical to TRBD2. The germline gives CDR1 SGHTA, CDR2 FQGNSA. This CDR3 contains 15 residues. V lost 6 bases and J lost 3; bases outside the gene matches: 5. The CDR3: CASSYLAGDYNEQFF. CDR3 DNA: TGTGCCAGCAGTTATCTAGCGGGGGACTACAATGAGCAGTTCTTC.

The rearrangement uses TRBV28 and TRBJ1-5; D gene uncertain. The CDR3 has 14 residues. V was cut by 10 bases and J by 8 bases, with 21 bases left in between. The germline gives CDR1 MDHEN, CDR2 SYDVKM. The CDR3 reads CATRAQPSREPQHF. The CDR3 coding sequence is TGTGCCACCCGAGCCCAACCTTCGAGAGAGCCCCAGCATTTT. The full variable domain, its missing parts supplied by reference TRBV28 and TRBJ1-5, is DVKVTQSSRYLVKRTGEKVFLECVQDMDHENMFWYRQDPGLGLRLIYFSYDVKMKEKGDIPEGYSVSREKKERFSLILESASTNQTSMYLCATRAQPSREPQHFGDGTRLSIL.

This sequence joins TRBV18 and TRBJ2-3, with 8 bases identical to TRBD2. Germline CDR1 KGHSH, CDR2 LQKENI. Trimming removed 1 base from V and 2 bases from J; junction bases left unmatched: 17. This CDR3 comprises 20 residues. In DNA, the CDR3 is TGTGCCAGCTCACCACTCGGCCTTAGGGAAGCGGGGGTTGTCACAGATACGCAGTATTTT. Protein sequence: CASSPLGLREAGVVTDTQYF.

The chain is built from TRBV19 and TRBJ1-5, with 7 nucleotides matching TRBD1. Germline CDR1 and CDR2: LNHDA and SQIVND (reference sequence). V was clipped by 10 bases and J by 5 bases; unmatched bases: 14. The CDR3 is made up of 15 amino acids. The CDR3 loop reads CATEKTGILDQPQHF. DNA for the CDR3: TGTGCCACCGAAAAGACAGGGATCTTGGATCAGCCCCAGCATTTT.

The J gene is TRBJ2-7, the V gene TRBV27; 7 positions match TRBD1. CDR3 length equals 14 residues. V shed 7 bases and J 1 base; nucleotides not matched to a gene: 7. In germline, CDR1 is MNHEY, CDR2 SMNVEV (reference sequence). This CDR3 reads CASTETGTSYEQYF. The CDR3 coding sequence is TGTGCCAGCACGGAGACAGGGACGTCCTACGAGCAGTACTTC.

This clone was seen only once. The chain combines TRBV28 with TRBJ1-2, with a tentative D call TRBD1 (5 bases). V was shortened by 3 bases and J by 8 bases, with 13 bases between the two germline ends. There are 13 residues in the CDR3. Germline values: CDR1 MDHEN, CDR2 SYDVKM. The CDR3 loop reads CASSFPGYEGYTF. CDR3 nucleotides: TGTGCCAGCAGTTTCCCAGGGTATGAGGGCTACACCTTC.

The chain combines TRBV2 with TRBJ1-2; 10 bases fit TRBD1. CDR1 SNHLY and CDR2 FYNNEI come from the germline V gene. The V gene end was trimmed by 8 bases and the J gene end by 1 base; junction bases not matched to a gene: 16. The length of the CDR3 is 18 residues. This CDR3 reads CASWKISRDRGLNYGYTF. CDR3 nucleotides: TGTGCCAGCTGGAAGATATCTCGGGACAGGGGACTTAACTATGGCTACACCTTC.

Points on this clone: The identical CDR3 is also encoded by other nucleotide sequences in the sample. The chain is built from TRBV4-3 and TRBJ2-7, with D hard to call. CDR1 and CDR2 from the germline V gene are LGHNA and YSLEER. The CDR3 is made up of 13 amino acids. V lost 1 base, J lost 3 bases, and 7 bases lay in between. As DNA, the CDR3 is TGCGCCAGCAGCCAAGGACTGGACTACGAGCAGTACTTC. Its translation is CASSQGLDYEQYF.

In this sample, this clone turned up once. V gene TRBV2 combines with J gene TRBJ1-1; weak D call: TRBD1 (5 bases). The CDR3 is 14 residues long. The V and J ends lost 6 bases and 5 bases respectively, with 16 bases between them. Germline assignment: CDR1 SNHLY and CDR2 FYNNEI. In DNA form, the CDR3 reads TGTGCCAGCAGGGAGGGGTGGCTGGGAACTGAAGCTTTCTTT. This codes for CASREGWLGTEAFF.

The chain recombines TRBV4-1 with TRBJ2-7, with TRBD1 matching 7 bases. After removal of 4 bases from V and 6 bases from J, the junction contained 6 bases not matched to a gene. CDR3 length: 13 amino acids. CDR1 is MGHRA, CDR2 YSYEKL, per germline. The CDR3 here is CASSRGQVSEQYF. DNA of the CDR3: TGCGCCAGCAGCCGAGGACAGGTCTCCGAGCAGTACTTC.

The V and J genes are TRBV19 and TRBJ1-1; D not certain. This CDR3 comprises 15 residues. The V and J ends lost 5 bases and 2 bases respectively, with 15 bases between them. Germline CDR1 and CDR2: LNHDA and SQIVND (reference sequence). CDR3 residues: CASSYGSGFNTEAFF. The CDR3 DNA is TGTGCCAGTAGTTATGGGTCCGGGTTCAACACTGAAGCTTTCTTT.

This chain connects TRBV2 to TRBJ2-5, with D possibly TRBD1 on 6 matching bases. The closer fit of TRBJ2-7 to the DNA end suggests the J call may be wrong. This CDR3 region has 13 residues. Germline CDR1 SNHLY, CDR2 FYNNEI. Written as DNA, the CDR3 is TGTGCCAGCGTTAGACAGGCCCCTTACGAGCAGTACTTC. Translating gives CASVRQAPYEQYF.

This chain joins TRBV7-8 and TRBJ2-7, with 7 bases identical to TRBD1. The CDR3 spans 12 residues. The V segment lost 5 bases and the J segment 5 bases; nucleotides outside the gene matches: 3. Germline loops: CDR1 SGHVS, CDR2 FQNEAQ. The CDR3 DNA reads TGTGCCAGCAGCCTGACAGGGAACGAGCAGTACTTC. Its protein is CASSLTGNEQYF.

The chain joins TRBV9 to TRBJ2-3, with 9 bases fitting TRBD2. Per the germline V gene, CDR1 is SGDLS and CDR2 is YYNGEE. CDR3 length: 15 residues. J was trimmed by 3 bases and V by 10 bases; bases with no gene match: 12. The CDR3, as DNA: TGTGCCTCCGGTCTCAGGAGCGGGGGGACAGATACGCAGTATTTT. The encoded protein is CASGLRSGGTDTQYF. Using reference TRBV9 and TRBJ2-3 for the parts outside the CDR3, the full variable domain is DSGVTQTPKHLITATGQRVTLRCSPRSGDLSVYWYQQSLDQGLQFLIQYYNGEERAKGNILERFSAQQFPDLHSELNLSSLELGDSALYFCASGLRSGGTDTQYFGPGTRLTVL.

J is TRBJ2-1 and V is TRBV9, with TRBD2 matching 11 bases. Germline CDR1 is SGDLS and CDR2 is YYNGEE. The CDR3 is made up of 15 amino acids. Trimming removed 0 bases from V and 7 bases from J; junction bases left unmatched: 3. The CDR3 DNA is TGTGCCAGCAGCGTAGCAGGACTAGCGGGTAATGAGCAGTTCTTC. This translates into CASSVAGLAGNEQFF. The variable domain in full, completed from reference TRBV9 and TRBJ2-1, reads DSGVTQTPKHLITATGQRVTLRCSPRSGDLSVYWYQQSLDQGLQFLIQYYNGEERAKGNILERFSAQQFPDLHSELNLSSLELGDSALYFCASSVAGLAGNEQFFGPGTRLTVL.

This clone has a single count. The chain couples TRBV7-2 to TRBJ1-4; D is perhaps TRBD1 (6 bases). Germline CDR1 and CDR2: SGHTA and FQGNSA. The CDR3 consists of 13 residues. Trimming removed 6 bases at V and 6 bases at J, with 11 bases between. Here the CDR3 reads CASRPGEHEKLFF. The CDR3, as DNA: TGTGCCAGCAGACCAGGGGAACATGAAAAACTGTTTTTT.

The DNA of the CDR3 is TGCAGCGTTTTACAGGTCGTGGGTCGCACCGGGGAGCTGTTTTTT. Encoded protein: CSVLQVVGRTGELFF. This chain uses TRBV29-1 with TRBJ2-2, with D perhaps TRBD1 (5 bases). This CDR3 region has 15 residues. Germline CDR1 and CDR2: SQVTM and ANQGSEA. V gave up 5 bases and J gave up 4 bases, with 17 bases separating them.

This chain connects TRBV6-6 to TRBJ2-1; D gene uncertain. Per the germline V gene, CDR1 is MNHNY and CDR2 is SVGAGI (reference sequence). The V end lost 7 bases, the J end lost 6 bases, and 13 bases lay between the germline ends. The CDR3 covers 13 residues. In DNA form, the CDR3 reads TGTGCCAGCATCGACGGTGGGCCCAATGAGCAGTTCTTC. This translates into CASIDGGPNEQFF.

V and J are TRBV20-1 and TRBJ2-1; D is unclear. This CDR3 region has 11 residues. Trimming took 5 bases from V and 3 from J, leaving 5 bases between them. CDR1 is DFQATT, CDR2 SNEGSKA, per germline (reference sequence). The DNA of the CDR3 is TGCAGTGCTCCCCGCTACAATGAGCAGTTCTTC. This encodes CSAPRYNEQFF.

V and J are TRBV4-3 and TRBJ2-1; TRBD2 might be the D (6 bases). The CDR3 runs to 16 residues. Germline V gene data show CDR1 as LGHNA and CDR2 as YSLEER. V gave up 1 base and J gave up 0 bases, with 10 bases separating them. CDR3 nucleotides: TGCGCCAGCAGCCAAGTTGTGCGGGGCTCCTACAATGAGCAGTTCTTC. It is translated as CASSQVVRGSYNEQFF.

The chain is built from TRBV2 and TRBJ2-3; TRBD2 aligns across 13 bases. The CDR3 loop spans 15 amino acids. The V segment lost 5 bases and the J segment 4 bases; nucleotides outside the gene matches: 3. CDR1 and CDR2 (germline): SNHLY, FYNNEI. The CDR3 region has the DNA TGTGCCAGCAGTACTAGCGGGGGGGCCGCAGATACGCAGTATTTT. Protein: CASSTSGGAADTQYF.

This clone was recorded only once. This chain uses TRBV7-9 with TRBJ2-5; D is perhaps TRBD2 (6 bases). Trimming took off 2 bases at V and 1 base at J, with 11 bases between the two ends. CDR3 length: 15 amino acids. CDR1 is SEHNR, CDR2 FQNEAQ, per germline (reference sequence). CDR3 amino acids: CASSLRVAVQETQYF. DNA of the CDR3: TGTGCCAGCAGCTTAAGGGTAGCGGTCCAAGAGACCCAGTACTTC.

The genes are TRBV4-1 and TRBJ1-5, with 9 bases that match TRBD1. CDR1 and CDR2 (germline): MGHRA, YSYEKL. The CDR3 has 18 amino acids. Unmatched junction bases numbered 9, after V lost 3 bases and J lost 0 bases. The CDR3 coding sequence is TGCGCCAGCAGCCACGATGGACAGGGGCTTGATAGCAATCAGCCCCAGCATTTT. This codes for CASSHDGQGLDSNQPQHF.

The J gene is TRBJ1-5, the V gene TRBV9; unclear D gene. Trimming took off 4 bases at V and 3 bases at J, with 11 bases between the two ends. Germline CDR1 SGDLS, CDR2 YYNGEE. This CDR3 is built from 14 residues. The CDR3 DNA reads as TGTGCCAGCAGCCTCGGAGGAGTCAATCAGCCCCAGCATTTT. Protein product: CASSLGGVNQPQHF.